The 11 T cell receptor beta chains listed next were all sequenced from one sample in a study of regulatory T cells in long-lasting Graves disease. In building TCR beta libraries, iRepertoire HTBI primers were used together with Arm-PCR of CDR3 regions. TCRdb recomputed calls from the multiplex PCR reads with MiXCR, one row per CDR3 protein. The sample comprises some 490,000 distinct CDR3 sequences, 12% of which are singletons, and almost 9% rests with the top ten. Time point given: newly diagnosed GD, antithyroid drugs for less than 3 months. The TCR library used RNA extracted from PBMCs. These data are also associated with another study on T cells in Graves' hyperthyroidism and ophthalmopathy.

This specimen was peripheral blood mononuclear cells (PBMCs), taken at new diagnosis, from a patient treated with antithyroid drugs. These TCRs come from a woman between 25 and 40 years old with Graves disease.

In its sample, this clonotype was seen many times. The chain combines TRBV27 with TRBJ1-2, with 8 nucleotides matching TRBD1. Trimming cost V 3 bases and J 7 bases; bases outside gene matches: 10. Germline V gene data show CDR1 as MNHEY and CDR2 as SMNVEV (reference sequence). The CDR3 is made up of 15 amino acids. CDR3 bases: TGTGCCAGCAGTTTTTCAGGGCAGGGGGCATTTGGCTACACCTTC. This sequence encodes CASSFSGQGAFGYTF.

This chain joins TRBV5-1 and TRBJ1-5; maybe TRBD1 (6 bases). Trimming took 3 bases from V and 2 from J, leaving 9 bases between them. Germline V gene data show CDR1 as SGHRS and CDR2 as YFSETQ. The CDR3 extends over 14 amino acids. The CDR3, as DNA: TGCGCCAGCAGCTACGCAGGGGGCAATCAGCCCCAGCATTTT. Translating gives CASSYAGGNQPQHF.

There are a few counts of this clonotype. Sequence at one end of the junction differs from germline and may be a read error. The rearrangement links TRBV20-1 to TRBJ1-2; D remains unclear. Germline lookup yields CDR1 DFQATT and CDR2 SNEGSKA (reference sequence). The CDR3 has 12 amino acids. The CDR3 reads CSASSSNHGYTF. DNA of the CDR3: TGCAGTGCTAGTTCCAGTAACCATGGCTACACCTTC.

The chain has TRBV11-2 and TRBJ2-3; the D is unclear. Trimming pared 3 bases from V and 6 bases from J, leaving 16 bases between. Germline-derived CDR1 and CDR2 are SGHAT and FQNNGV. The CDR3 covers 15 residues. The DNA of the CDR3 is TGTGCCAGCAGCTTCCATACCCCCGGTATGGATACGCAGTATTTT. Translating gives CASSFHTPGMDTQYF.

About this clonotype: An end of the junction differs from the germline gene, which may be a read error. The rearrangement uses TRBV7-2 and TRBJ2-1; 8 bases agree with TRBD2. The CDR3 is 16 amino acids. Per the germline V gene, CDR1 is SGHTA and CDR2 is FQGNSA. CDR3 nucleotides: TGTGTCAGCAGCTCTAGGTCGAGCGGGAGCTACAATGAGCAGTTCTTC. Its protein is CVSSSRSSGSYNEQFF. The full variable domain, completed using reference TRBV7-2 and TRBJ2-1, is GAGVSQSPSNKVTEKGKDVELRCDPISGHTALYWYRQSLGQGLEFLIYFQGNSAPDKSGLPSDRFSAERTGGSVSTLTIQRTQQEDSAVYLCVSSSRSSGSYNEQFFGPGTRLTVL.

A few counts support this clonotype. V usage is TRBV7-3 and J usage is TRBJ2-3; TRBD2 is a possible D gene (5 bases). From germline, CDR1 is SGHTA and CDR2 FQGTGA. Trimming shortened V by 5 bases and J by 3 bases, and 9 bases separated the two germline ends. This CDR3 has 13 amino acids. This CDR3 is CASSLDWTDTQYF. The CDR3 nucleotides read TGTGCCAGCAGCCTGGACTGGACAGATACGCAGTATTTT. Based on the CDR3 plus reference TRBV7-3 and TRBJ2-3, the full variable domain is GAGVSQTPSNKVTEKGKYVELRCDPISGHTALYWYRQSLGQGPEFLIYFQGTGAADDSGLPNDRFFAVRPEGSVSTLKIQRTERGDSAVYLCASSLDWTDTQYFGPGTRLTVL.

This clonotype was seen at least ten times. The chain employs TRBV11-2 and TRBJ1-2, with D perhaps matching TRBD1 (5 bases). This CDR3 has 16 residues. V was clipped by 5 bases and J by 4 bases, with 20 bases between them. Germline V lookup: CDR1 SGHAT, CDR2 FQNNGV. The CDR3 DNA is TGTGCCAGCAGCGGAAGGTATGGGACGGCTAGCTATGGCTACACCTTC. As protein: CASSGRYGTASYGYTF.

This clonotype appeared a few times. J is TRBJ1-1 and V is TRBV5-1; 7 bases agree with TRBD1. J was trimmed by 11 bases and V by 4 bases; bases with no gene match: 8. This CDR3 has 12 residues. Germline V gene sequence: CDR1 SGHRS, CDR2 YFSETQ. Here the CDR3 reads CASSHGQAGAFF. The DNA of the CDR3 is TGCGCCAGCAGCCATGGACAGGCTGGGGCTTTCTTT.

V is TRBV12-3 or TRBV12-4 and J is TRBJ1-5; D may be TRBD1 (6 bases). Between the trimmed V and J ends, which lost 5 bases and 2 bases, there was a span of 13 bases. The CDR3 runs 15 residues. DNA for the CDR3: TGTGCCAGCAGTCTAGGGGGATGTGGCAATCAGCCCCAGCATTTT. Translating gives CASSLGGCGNQPQHF.

This chain links TRBV20-1 with TRBJ2-5; D may be TRBD1 (6 bases). Germline V gene sequence: CDR1 DFQATT, CDR2 SNEGSKA (reference sequence). V lost 0 bases and J 1 base, leaving 6 bases between the germline ends. The CDR3 length is 13 residues. CDR3: CSAREGGQETQYF. The DNA of the CDR3 is TGCAGTGCTAGAGAAGGGGGCCAAGAGACCCAGTACTTC.

The chain is built from TRBV2 and TRBJ2-7; 9 bases map to TRBD2. This CDR3 region has 19 residues. Germline V CDR1 and CDR2: SNHLY, FYNNEI. V trimming: 6 bases; J trimming: 3 bases; junction bases outside the gene matches: 21. CDR3 in amino acids: CASSQEGPGGRAGLYEQYF. As DNA, the CDR3 is TGTGCCAGCAGCCAAGAAGGACCTGGCGGGAGGGCCGGTCTCTACGAGCAGTACTTC.